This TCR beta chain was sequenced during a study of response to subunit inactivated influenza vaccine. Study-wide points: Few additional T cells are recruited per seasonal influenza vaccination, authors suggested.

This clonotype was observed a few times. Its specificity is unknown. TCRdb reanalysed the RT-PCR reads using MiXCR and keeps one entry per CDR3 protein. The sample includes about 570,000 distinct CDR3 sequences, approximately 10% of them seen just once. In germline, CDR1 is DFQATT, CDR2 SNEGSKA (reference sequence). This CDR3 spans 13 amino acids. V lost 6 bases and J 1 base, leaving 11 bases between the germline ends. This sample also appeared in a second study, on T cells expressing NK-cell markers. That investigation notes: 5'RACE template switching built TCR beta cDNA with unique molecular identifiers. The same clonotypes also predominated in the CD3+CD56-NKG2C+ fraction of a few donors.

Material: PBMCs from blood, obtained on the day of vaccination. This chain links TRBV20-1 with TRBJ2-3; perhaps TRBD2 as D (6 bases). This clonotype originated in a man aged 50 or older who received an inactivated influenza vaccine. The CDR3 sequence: CSAATGGTDTQYF. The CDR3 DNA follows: TGCAGTGCGGCGACGGGGGGCACAGATACGCAGTATTTT.